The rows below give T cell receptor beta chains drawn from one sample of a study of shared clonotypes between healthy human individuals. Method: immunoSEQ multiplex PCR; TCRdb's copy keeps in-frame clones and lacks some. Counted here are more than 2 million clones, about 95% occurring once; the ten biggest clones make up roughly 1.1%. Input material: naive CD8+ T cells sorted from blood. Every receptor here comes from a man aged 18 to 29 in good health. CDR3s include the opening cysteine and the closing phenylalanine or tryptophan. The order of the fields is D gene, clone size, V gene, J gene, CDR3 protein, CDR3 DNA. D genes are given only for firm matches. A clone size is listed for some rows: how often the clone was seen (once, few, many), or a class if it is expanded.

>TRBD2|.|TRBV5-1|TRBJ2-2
CASSLALAGELTGELFF
TGCGCCAGCAGCTTGGCTCTAGCGGGGGAATTAACCGGGGAGCTGTTTTTT
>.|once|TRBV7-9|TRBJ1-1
CASTVGAFEAFF
TGTGCCTCAACGGTGGGGGCGTTTGAAGCTTTCTTT
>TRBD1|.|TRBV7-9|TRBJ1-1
CASSLVATGGEAFF
TGTGCCAGCAGCTTAGTAGCCACAGGGGGTGAAGCTTTCTTT
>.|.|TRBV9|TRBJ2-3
CASSLGVSTDTQYF
TGTGCCAGCAGCCTAGGGGTTAGCACAGATACGCAGTATTTT
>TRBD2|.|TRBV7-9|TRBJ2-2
CASSAGLAGVVSTGELFF
TGTGCCAGCAGCGCGGGACTAGCGGGAGTGGTGAGCACCGGGGAGCTGTTTTTT
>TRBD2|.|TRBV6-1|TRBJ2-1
CASSSLRESGDEQFF
TGTGCCAGCAGCAGTCTGCGGGAGTCAGGCGATGAGCAGTTCTTC
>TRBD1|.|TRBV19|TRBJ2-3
CASSISGTGAPGTDTQYF
TGTGCCAGTAGTATATCAGGGACAGGGGCTCCAGGCACAGATACGCAGTATTTT
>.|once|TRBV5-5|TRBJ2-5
CASSAAYTPMETQYF
TGTGCCAGCAGCGCCGCCTATACCCCGATGGAGACCCAGTACTTC
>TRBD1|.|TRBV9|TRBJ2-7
CASSLEGTDLYEQYF
TGTGCCAGCAGCCTGGAAGGGACAGACCTCTACGAGCAGTACTTC
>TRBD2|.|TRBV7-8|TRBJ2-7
CASSADAGGVGTYEQYF
TGTGCCAGCAGCGCAGACGCGGGGGGCGTCGGTACCTACGAGCAGTACTTC
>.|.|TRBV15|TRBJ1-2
CATSREGGYLGYTF
TGTGCCACCAGCAGAGAGGGAGGGTATCTTGGCTACACCTTC
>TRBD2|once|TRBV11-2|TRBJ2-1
CASSRSGTSGSAEQFF
TGTGCCAGCAGCCGATCCGGGACTAGCGGGAGCGCTGAGCAGTTCTTC
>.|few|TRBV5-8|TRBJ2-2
CASSPRPGELFF
TGTGCCAGCAGCCCCCGGCCCGGGGAGCTGTTTTTT
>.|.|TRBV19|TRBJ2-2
CASSVGRTGELFF
TGTGCCAGTAGTGTTGGTCGGACCGGGGAGCTGTTTTTT
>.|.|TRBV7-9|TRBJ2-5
CASTPPLSETQYF
TGTGCCAGCACCCCCCCTCTATCCGAGACCCAGTACTTC
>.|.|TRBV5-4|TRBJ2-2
CASSLVSTGAGELFF
TGTGCCAGCAGCTTGGTGTCCACGGGCGCCGGGGAGCTGTTTTTT
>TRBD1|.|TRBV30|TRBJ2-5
CAWSVGQGEGETQYF
TGTGCCTGGAGTGTGGGGCAGGGGGAAGGAGAGACCCAGTACTTC
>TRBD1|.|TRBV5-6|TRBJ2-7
CASSRDRGPEQYF
TGTGCCAGCAGCCGAGACAGGGGACCCGAGCAGTACTTC
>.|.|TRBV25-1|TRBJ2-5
CASSEIGDPQETQYF
TGTGCCAGCAGTGAAATAGGGGATCCACAAGAGACCCAGTACTTC
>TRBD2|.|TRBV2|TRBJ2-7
CASGSGSSYEQYF
TGTGCCAGCGGTAGCGGGAGTTCCTACGAGCAGTACTTC
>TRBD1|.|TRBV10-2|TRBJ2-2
CASGGDRDTGELFF
TGCGCCAGCGGGGGGGACAGGGACACCGGGGAGCTGTTTTTT
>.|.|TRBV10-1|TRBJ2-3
CASSATRDRDTQYF
TGCGCCAGCAGTGCCACGAGAGATCGAGATACGCAGTATTTT
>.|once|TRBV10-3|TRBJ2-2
CAISDGGNYGELFF
TGTGCCATCAGTGACGGAGGAAATTACGGGGAGCTGTTTTTT
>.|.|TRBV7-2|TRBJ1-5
CASSLTGFSNQPQHF
TGTGCCAGCAGCCTCACAGGGTTTAGCAATCAGCCCCAGCATTTT
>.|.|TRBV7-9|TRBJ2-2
CASSLVYTGELFF
TGTGCCAGCAGCTTAGTCTACACCGGGGAGCTGTTTTTT
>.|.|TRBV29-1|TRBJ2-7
CSVADYEQYF
TGCAGCGTTGCAGACTACGAGCAGTACTTC
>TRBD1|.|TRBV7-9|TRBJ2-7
CASSTDRAHEQYF
TGTGCCAGCAGCACCGACAGGGCCCACGAGCAGTACTTC
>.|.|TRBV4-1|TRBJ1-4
CASSQGRGYEKLFF
TGCGCCAGCAGCCAGGGCAGGGGCTATGAAAAACTGTTTTTT
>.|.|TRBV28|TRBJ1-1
CASREGDTEAFF
TGTGCCAGCAGGGAGGGGGACACTGAAGCTTTCTTT
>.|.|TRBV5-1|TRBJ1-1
CASRSGRLNTEAFF
TGCGCCAGCAGATCTGGCAGGCTCAACACTGAAGCTTTCTTT
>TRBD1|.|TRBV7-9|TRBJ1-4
CASSFSGTGNEKLFF
TGTGCCAGCAGCTTCTCCGGGACAGGGAACGAAAAACTGTTTTTT
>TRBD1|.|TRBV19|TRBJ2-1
CASSPAARTGAYNEQFF
TGTGCCAGTAGTCCTGCCGCTAGGACAGGAGCCTACAATGAGCAGTTCTTC
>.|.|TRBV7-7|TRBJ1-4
CASSLGGNEKLFF
TGTGCTAGCAGCTTAGGGGGGAATGAAAAACTGTTTTTT
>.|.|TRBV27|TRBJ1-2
CASSLVGTGGSYTF
TGTGCCAGCAGTTTAGTAGGGACCGGAGGTAGCTACACCTTC
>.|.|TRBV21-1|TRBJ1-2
CASSKVPAVYGYTF
TGTGCCAGCAGCAAAGTACCCGCAGTATATGGCTACACCTTC
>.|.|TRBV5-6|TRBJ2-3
CASSLGAQDTQYF
TGTGCCAGCAGCTTGGGGGCGCAAGATACGCAGTATTTT
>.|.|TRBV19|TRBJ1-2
CASSILARSNYGYTF
TGTGCCAGTAGTATTCTGGCGCGCAGTAACTATGGCTACACCTTC
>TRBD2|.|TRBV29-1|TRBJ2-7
CSVEGPVSSGPHRAYEQYF
TGCAGCGTTGAAGGGCCGGTAAGTAGCGGGCCTCACCGCGCCTACGAGCAGTACTTC
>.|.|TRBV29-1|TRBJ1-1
CSAMGQGTEAFF
TGCAGCGCAATGGGCCAGGGCACTGAAGCTTTCTTT
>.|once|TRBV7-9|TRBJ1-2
CASSLAQGLNYGYTF
TGTGCCAGCAGCTTAGCGCAAGGGCTTAACTATGGCTACACCTTC
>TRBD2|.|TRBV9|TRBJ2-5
CASSVGTSGQETQYF
TGTGCCAGCAGCGTAGGGACTAGCGGGCAAGAGACCCAGTACTTC
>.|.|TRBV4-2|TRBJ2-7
CASSQGPGYEQYF
TGTGCCAGCAGCCAAGGGCCGGGCTACGAGCAGTACTTC
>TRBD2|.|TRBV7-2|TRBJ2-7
CASSLAPREGGYEQYF
TGTGCCAGCAGCTTAGCCCCACGGGAGGGGGGTTACGAGCAGTACTTC
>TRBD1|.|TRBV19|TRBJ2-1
CASSLGTGLDEQFF
TGTGCCAGTAGTCTCGGGACAGGGCTCGATGAGCAGTTCTTC
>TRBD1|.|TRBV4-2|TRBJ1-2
CASSQDIGTGVGGYTF
TGTGCCAGCAGCCAAGACATAGGAACAGGGGTGGGTGGCTACACCTTC
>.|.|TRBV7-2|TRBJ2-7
CASSRTDTYEQYF
TGTGCCAGCAGCCGGACGGATACCTACGAGCAGTACTTC
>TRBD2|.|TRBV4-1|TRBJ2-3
CASRLLAEGADTQYF
TGCGCCAGCAGACTACTAGCGGAGGGGGCAGATACGCAGTATTTT
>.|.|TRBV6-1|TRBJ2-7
CASSEALAQYEQYF
TGTGCCAGCAGTGAAGCATTAGCGCAGTACGAGCAGTACTTC
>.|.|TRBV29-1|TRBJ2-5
CSVTPGLGQETQYF
TGCAGCGTTACACCGGGCCTCGGCCAAGAGACCCAGTACTTC
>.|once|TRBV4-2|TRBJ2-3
CASSQDYGGIADTQYF
TGTGCCAGCAGCCAAGATTACGGCGGGATCGCAGATACGCAGTATTTT
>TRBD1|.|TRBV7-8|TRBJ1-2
CASSLAGQVYGYTF
TGTGCCAGCAGCTTAGCGGGACAGGTCTATGGCTACACCTTC
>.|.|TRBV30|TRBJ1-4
CAWSPGSKDEKLFF
TGTGCCTGGAGTCCGGGGAGCAAGGATGAAAAACTGTTTTTT
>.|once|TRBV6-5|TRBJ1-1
CASSYLIGGPTEAFF
TGTGCCAGCAGTTACTTGATCGGGGGGCCCACTGAAGCTTTCTTT
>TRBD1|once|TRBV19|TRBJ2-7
CASSPGGSSYEQYF
TGTGCCAGTAGTCCAGGGGGCAGCTCCTACGAGCAGTACTTC
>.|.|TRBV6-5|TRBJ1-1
CASSYNRVNTEAFF
TGTGCCAGCAGTTATAACAGGGTGAACACTGAAGCTTTCTTT
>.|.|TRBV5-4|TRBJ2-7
CASSSGAGYEQYF
TGTGCCAGCAGCTCCGGAGCGGGCTACGAGCAGTACTTC
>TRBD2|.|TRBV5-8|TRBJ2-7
CASSLGSGRAVPYYEQYF
TGTGCCAGCAGCTTGGGTAGCGGGAGGGCCGTTCCCTACTACGAGCAGTACTTC
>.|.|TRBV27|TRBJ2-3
CASSLLASRGTDTQYF
TGTGCCAGCAGTTTGCTAGCCTCACGGGGCACAGATACGCAGTATTTT
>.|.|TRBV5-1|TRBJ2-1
CASSLSAAAYNEQFF
TGCGCCAGCAGCTTAAGCGCGGCTGCCTACAATGAGCAGTTCTTC